This TCR beta chain was captured by sequencing in a study of blood T cell repertoires in COVID-19. Study-level background: Samples taken during acute and convalescent COVID-19 were collected in the United States, Italy and Spain. From T cells, B-cell-depleted T cells, or PBMCs came the material, which was cDNA or gDNA.

Seattle's cohort entered during active infection and was followed longitudinally. Germline CDR1 is LNHDA and CDR2 is SQIVND (reference sequence). The CDR3 is 14 residues long. The germline V and J ends were trimmed by 5 bases and 0 bases, with 8 bases remaining between them. Original analysis: Amplified reference gene primers provided the basis for estimating nucleated cell counts. Sequenced by immunoSEQ multiplex PCR; TCRdb stores in-frame clones only, minus some. The D gene and trimming were derived from the DNA, and the V and J assignments and clone size from that table. The sample shows about 130,000 clones, around 90% of them seen only once.

The chain links TRBV19 to TRBJ1-3; D gene ambiguous. This TCR was recovered from a man between 60 and 75 years old with COVID-19, enrolled during active disease. The sequenced material came from peripheral blood. CDR3 coding DNA: TGTGCCAGTAGTCCACAGAGCTCTGGAAACACCATATATTTT. It is translated as CASSPQSSGNTIYF.